The next 3 T cell receptor beta chains were all read from a single sample in a study of CD8 T cells in Susac syndrome. When the RNA was reverse transcribed, random hexamers were used with an input of roughly 0.5 to 1 ug. In TCRdb, the immunoSEQ multiplex PCR reads were re-called with MiXCR into one record per CDR3 protein. Among nearly 200,000 distinct CDR3 sequences listed, about 95% were seen once. What was sequenced was CD4+ T cells from PBMCs. The receptors were gathered from a human donor with multiple sclerosis.

The CDR3 loop reads CAWSVFLLDEAFF. For the CDR3, the DNA is TGTGCCTGGAGTGTTTTCCTGTTGGATGAAGCTTTCTTT. V is TRBV30 and J is TRBJ1-1, with D uncertain. V dropped 0 bases and J dropped 7 bases, with 12 bases sitting between them. The germline V gene has CDR1 GTSNPN and CDR2 SVGIG (reference sequence). The length of the CDR3 is 13 residues.

The V call is TRBV4-1, the J call TRBJ2-7; maybe TRBD2 (6 bases). The CDR3 extends over 16 amino acids. Germline lookup yields CDR1 MGHRA and CDR2 YSYEKL. V was shortened by 0 bases and J by 6 bases, with 18 bases between the two germline ends. CDR3 coding DNA: TGCGCCAGCAGCCAAGATCGGGCGGCCGGGAGAGGCGAGCAGTACTTC. Encoded protein: CASSQDRAAGRGEQYF.

The chain is built from TRBV14 and TRBJ1-4; D not resolved. Trimming cost V 4 bases and J 6 bases, with 15 bases left between them. Germline V lookup: CDR1 SGHDN, CDR2 FVKESK. The CDR3 is 15 residues long. The CDR3, as DNA: TGTGCCAGCAGCCCAGCCGGCAGGTCCCATGAAAAACTGTTTTTT. Translating it yields CASSPAGRSHEKLFF.